These 22 T cell receptor beta chains were all obtained from the same sample, sequenced in a study of CD8 T cells in ankylosing spondylitis. TCRdb re-called the 5' RACE reads with MiXCR, one entry per CDR3 protein. The sample has more than 250,000 distinct CDR3 sequences, 9.5% to 13% seen once. Sequencing used blood, either unsorted or a sorted T cell fraction (not recorded which). The receptors were gathered from a female donor with ankylosing spondylitis or in good health (not recorded which).

The J gene is TRBJ2-5, the V gene TRBV20-1; 7 bases fit TRBD1. Germline V gives CDR1 DFQATT, CDR2 SNEGSKA (reference sequence). V gave up 0 bases and J gave up 7 bases; unmatched junction bases: 11. CDR3 length: 15 residues. DNA of the CDR3: TGCAGTGCTAGAGATCTGGTGGGACAGACAAGGACCCAGTACTTC. As protein: CSARDLVGQTRTQYF.

The gene calls are TRBV4-2 and TRBJ2-3, with 9 bases that match TRBD2. This CDR3 comprises 16 residues. The trim removed 6 bases at V and 4 bases at J, leaving 11 bases unmatched. CDR1 is LGHNA, CDR2 YNFKEQ, per germline. CDR3: CASSSLAGEGADTQYF. DNA for the CDR3: TGTGCCAGCAGTTCTTTAGCGGGAGAGGGGGCAGATACGCAGTATTTT.

This clonotype was recorded many times. The V and J genes are TRBV5-1 and TRBJ2-1; tentatively, D is TRBD1 or TRBD2 (6 bases each). V dropped 4 bases and J dropped 5 bases, with 16 bases sitting between them. Per germline, CDR1 SGHRS and CDR2 YFSETQ. The CDR3 is 15 amino acids. The CDR3 here is CASSPGARNNNEQFF. As DNA, the CDR3 is TGCGCCAGCAGCCCGGGGGCGCGCAACAACAATGAGCAGTTCTTC.

Many counts were recorded for this clonotype. The chain links TRBV29-1 to TRBJ1-1, with TRBD1 matching 8 bases. Looked up from germline, CDR1 is SQVTM and CDR2 is ANQGSEA. The CDR3 totals 13 residues. V was pared by 4 bases and J by 10 bases, with 11 bases of the junction left unmatched. In DNA, the CDR3 is TGCAGCGTTGTGGACAGGGCTCGGCGAGGAGCTTTCTTT. It codes for CSVVDRARRGAFF.

This clonotype was counted at least ten times. The gene calls are TRBV27 and TRBJ2-7; TRBD2 agrees at 9 bases. Germline values: CDR1 MNHEY, CDR2 SMNVEV (reference sequence). The CDR3 length is 14 residues. The trim removed 5 bases at V and 2 bases at J, leaving 4 bases unmatched. The CDR3 sequence is CASSDAGGTYEQYF. In DNA, the CDR3 is TGTGCCAGCAGTGATGCGGGGGGGACCTACGAGCAGTACTTC.

This clonotype was counted many times. The J gene is TRBJ1-3, the V gene TRBV20-1; D perhaps matches TRBD1 (6 bases). The germline CDR1 and CDR2 sequences are DFQATT and SNEGSKA (reference sequence). The CDR3 loop spans 13 amino acids. Trimming cost V 6 bases and J 3 bases, with 12 bases left between them. CDR3: CSAWTVDGNTIYF. CDR3 in DNA: TGCAGTGCCTGGACAGTCGATGGAAACACCATATATTTT.

The chain is built from TRBV6-2 or TRBV6-3 and TRBJ1-5; maybe TRBD1 (5 bases). CDR3 size: 14 residues. Germline CDR1 MNHEY, CDR2 SVGEGT. V was cut by 5 bases and J by 7 bases, with 15 bases left in between. CDR3 nucleotides: TGTGCCAGCAGTGGGGACCTTGGTGGGCAGCCCCAGCATTTT. It codes for CASSGDLGGQPQHF.

The V and J genes are TRBV5-1 and TRBJ2-5; D is unresolved. The germline V and J ends were trimmed by 4 bases and 5 bases, with 9 bases remaining between them. This CDR3 region has 12 residues. The germline gives CDR1 SGHRS, CDR2 YFSETQ. The CDR3 region is CASSPTWETQYF. The DNA of the CDR3 is TGCGCCAGCAGCCCAACCTGGGAGACCCAGTACTTC.

This clonotype was seen only a few times. This chain joins TRBV9 and TRBJ2-5, with 11 nucleotides matching TRBD2. With V trimmed by 4 bases and J by 5 bases, 10 bases remained unmatched. The CDR3 is made up of 16 amino acids. Germline V lookup: CDR1 SGDLS, CDR2 YYNGEE. CDR3 sequence (DNA): TGTGCCAGCAGCCCGAGATCGGGACTAGCGGACGAGACCCAGTACTTC. It codes for CASSPRSGLADETQYF.

This chain uses TRBV20-1 with TRBJ2-7, with D perhaps TRBD1 or TRBD2 (5 bases each). The CDR3 sequence is 14 residues long. The germline gives CDR1 DFQATT, CDR2 SNEGSKA (reference sequence). V lost 8 bases, J lost 4 bases, and 21 bases lay in between. The CDR3 loop reads CSTRGPRGLYEQYF. CDR3 nucleotides: TGCAGTACCCGGGGCCCGAGGGGTCTTTACGAGCAGTACTTC.

This clonotype has ten or more counts. The chain joins TRBV20-1 to TRBJ2-3; 11 positions match TRBD2. The CDR3 runs to 15 residues. Germline CDR1 is DFQATT and CDR2 is SNEGSKA (reference sequence). J gave up 5 bases and V 0 bases, and 4 bases lay outside the gene matches. CDR3 sequence (DNA): TGCAGTGCTAGAGATTTAGCGGGAGGGCTAGATACGCAGTATTTT. Its protein product is CSARDLAGGLDTQYF.

The genes are TRBV20-1 and TRBJ2-7, with D possibly TRBD1 on 5 matching bases. Per the germline V gene, CDR1 is DFQATT and CDR2 is SNEGSKA (reference sequence). This CDR3 is 13 amino acids long. Trimming removed 3 bases at V and 2 bases at J, with 11 bases between. CDR3 region: CSASAGLAYEQYF. The CDR3 DNA follows: TGCAGTGCTAGCGCAGGGCTGGCCTACGAGCAGTACTTC.

This clonotype was seen repeatedly, ten times or more. The chain employs TRBV5-1 and TRBJ1-1; TRBD1 is a possible D gene (6 bases). Between the trimmed V and J ends, which lost 7 bases and 7 bases, there was a span of 20 bases. Germline V gene sequence: CDR1 SGHRS, CDR2 YFSETQ. The CDR3 totals 14 residues. The CDR3 sequence: CASYTGTPRDEAFF. Written as DNA, the CDR3 is TGCGCCAGCTACACAGGGACCCCACGGGATGAAGCTTTCTTT.

This clonotype was counted at least ten times. The genes are TRBV20-1 and TRBJ1-4, with 9 bases matching TRBD1. V lost 2 bases, J lost 5 bases, and 3 bases stayed unmatched. Germline loops: CDR1 DFQATT, CDR2 SNEGSKA (reference sequence). CDR3 length: 14 residues. The CDR3 nucleotides are TGCAGTGCTAGACCCGGGACAGGGAATGAAAAACTGTTTTTT. This translates into CSARPGTGNEKLFF.

This clonotype was counted many times. The chain employs TRBV20-1 and TRBJ2-7; TRBD2 aligns across 10 bases. The germline CDR1 and CDR2 sequences are DFQATT and SNEGSKA (reference sequence). The trim removed 2 bases at V and 2 bases at J, leaving 9 bases unmatched. The CDR3 contains 16 residues. CDR3 sequence reads: CSARKPYSGRAYEQYF. CDR3 coding DNA: TGCAGTGCTAGAAAACCCTACAGCGGGAGGGCCTACGAGCAGTACTTC.

This clonotype was picked up a small number of times. V usage is TRBV5-1 and J usage is TRBJ2-1, with D perhaps given as TRBD1 or TRBD2 (6 bases each). Trimming left V 0 bases short and J 0 bases short, with 16 bases between. Germline V gene data show CDR1 as SGHRS and CDR2 as YFSETQ. This CDR3 region has 18 residues. CDR3 sequence reads: CASSLEGVSGYSYNEQFF. DNA for the CDR3: TGCGCCAGCAGCTTGGAGGGGGTGAGCGGGTACTCCTACAATGAGCAGTTCTTC. The full variable domain, rest sourced from reference TRBV5-1 and TRBJ2-1, is KAGVTQTPRYLIKTRGQQVTLSCSPISGHRSVSWYQQTPGQGLQFLFEYFSETQRNKGNFPGRFSGRQFSNSRSEMNVSTLELGDSALYLCASSLEGVSGYSYNEQFFGPGTRLTVL.

This clonotype was picked up many times. This chain links TRBV30 with TRBJ1-5; D gene ambiguous. Trimming stripped 5 bases from V and 4 bases from J, with 12 bases between. CDR3 length equals 13 residues. CDR1 is GTSNPN, CDR2 SVGIG, per germline (reference sequence). In DNA form, the CDR3 reads TGTGCCTGGGCGACGGATTATAATCAGCCCCAGCATTTT. It codes for CAWATDYNQPQHF.

The table lists this clonotype with many counts. The chain recombines TRBV10-2 with TRBJ1-5; maybe TRBD1 (5 bases). The CDR3 runs 13 residues. V lost 3 bases, J lost 6 bases, and 9 bases lay in between. The V gene's germline CDR1 is WSHSY and CDR2 SAAADI. CDR3 DNA sequence: TGCGCCAGCAGTGACCCGGGGGTTCAGCCCCAGCATTTT. Encoded protein: CASSDPGVQPQHF.

This clonotype was seen a few times. The V call is TRBV7-9, the J call TRBJ2-7, with 12 bases matching TRBD2. Trimming removed 3 bases from V and 5 bases from J; junction bases left unmatched: 5. The CDR3 has 15 amino acids. Germline V gene data show CDR1 as SEHNR and CDR2 as FQNEAQ (reference sequence). CDR3 sequence (DNA): TGTGCCAGCAGCTTCCGTACTAGCGGGAGGAACGAGCAGTACTTC. This sequence encodes CASSFRTSGRNEQYF.

In its sample, this clonotype was seen many times. V gene TRBV4-3 combines with J gene TRBJ2-1; a possible D gene is TRBD2 (6 bases). Trimming pared 0 bases from V and 1 base from J, leaving 13 bases between. Germline CDR1 is LGHNA and CDR2 is YSLEER. CDR3 size: 17 residues. CDR3 protein: CASSQDLPSASYNEQFF. CDR3 bases: TGCGCCAGCAGCCAAGATCTTCCTAGCGCGTCCTACAATGAGCAGTTCTTC.

V is TRBV4-3 and J is TRBJ2-7; D remains unclear. This CDR3 is 16 amino acids long. Germline V gives CDR1 LGHNA, CDR2 YSLEER. Trimming took 0 bases from V and 3 from J, leaving 15 bases between them. CDR3 protein: CASSQDPRGKFYEQYF. The CDR3 coding sequence is TGCGCCAGCAGCCAAGATCCCCGCGGCAAATTCTACGAGCAGTACTTC.

This clonotype came up many times. The chain uses TRBV20-1 and TRBJ2-1, with TRBD1 as a possible D gene (5 bases). The germline CDR1 and CDR2 sequences are DFQATT and SNEGSKA (reference sequence). The length of the CDR3 is 15 residues. Trimming took off 6 bases at V and 3 bases at J, with 18 bases between the two ends. CDR3 loop: CSALFRDVGYNEQFF. DNA of the CDR3: TGCAGTGCCCTCTTCAGGGATGTGGGCTACAATGAGCAGTTCTTC.